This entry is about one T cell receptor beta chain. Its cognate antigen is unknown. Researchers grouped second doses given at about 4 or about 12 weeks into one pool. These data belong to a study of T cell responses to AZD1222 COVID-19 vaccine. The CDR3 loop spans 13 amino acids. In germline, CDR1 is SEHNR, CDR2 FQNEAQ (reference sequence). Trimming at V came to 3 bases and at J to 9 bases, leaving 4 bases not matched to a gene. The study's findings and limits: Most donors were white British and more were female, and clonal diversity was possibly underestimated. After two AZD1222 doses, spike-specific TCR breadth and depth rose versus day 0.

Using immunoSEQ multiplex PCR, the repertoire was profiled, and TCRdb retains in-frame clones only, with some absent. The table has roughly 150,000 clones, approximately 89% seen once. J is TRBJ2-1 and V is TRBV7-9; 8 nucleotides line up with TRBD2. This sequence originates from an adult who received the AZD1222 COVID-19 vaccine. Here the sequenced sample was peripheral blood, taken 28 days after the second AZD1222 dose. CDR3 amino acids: CASSFGRAGEQFF. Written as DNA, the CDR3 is TGTGCCAGCAGCTTCGGGAGGGCCGGTGAGCAGTTCTTC.